This T cell receptor beta chain was identified during a study of blood T cell repertoires in COVID-19. Study at large: Samples of COVID-19 (acute and convalescent) were obtained from the United States, Italy and Spain. From T cells, B-cell-depleted T cells, or PBMCs came the material, which was cDNA or gDNA.

In the authors' methods: Counts of nucleated cells, estimated from reference gene primer amplification, were obtained. Some clones are missing from TCRdb's copy, which holds only in-frame ones; the method was immunoSEQ multiplex PCR. V and J calls and clone size are those listed in that table; D and trimming were worked out from the DNA. This sample yields 260,000 or so clones, of which approximately 88% are seen a single time; about 9.8% belongs to the top ten. The clonotype was recovered from a man aged 18 to 35 with active or convalescent COVID-19. Sequencing input: peripheral blood.

The CDR3 nucleotides are TGTGCCAGCACTTTCGGGGAGACCTACGAGCAGTACTTC. Translating it yields CASTFGETYEQYF. This chain links TRBV12-3 or TRBV12-4 with TRBJ2-7, with D possibly being TRBD2 (5 bases). Between the trimmed V and J ends, which lost 7 bases and 2 bases, there was a span of 12 bases. This CDR3 is 13 amino acids long.